The clone carrying this T cell receptor beta chain has at least ten counts. These data are taken from a study of neurological immune-mediated disorders. TCRdb recomputed calls from the 5' RACE reads with MiXCR, one row per CDR3 protein. The table lists about 36,000 distinct CDR3 sequences, 10% to 13% of them singletons. The unsorted libraries were prepared from 2 million PBMCs (stored at -80 C). V was cut by 4 bases and J by 0 bases, with 3 bases left in between. The germline CDR1 and CDR2 sequences are LGHDT and YNNKEL (reference sequence). CDR3 length: 12 residues. The gene calls are TRBV3-1 and TRBJ2-5; D is uncertain. This sequence was found in a woman aged 25 to 45 with HTLV-1-associated myelopathy (HAM/TSP). Sequenced input: PBMCs. CDR3 amino acids: CASSPHQETQYF. The CDR3 DNA is TGTGCCAGCAGCCCACACCAAGAGACCCAGTACTTC.